This entry concerns a single T cell receptor beta chain. These data belong to a study of Ad26.COV2.S vaccination and SARS-CoV-2 variants. CDR1 and CDR2 from the germline V gene are MDHEN and SYDVKM. With 5 bases removed from V and 0 bases from J, the gap between germline ends came to 11 bases. CDR3 length equals 14 residues. The assay was immunoSEQ multiplex PCR, and TCRdb's table has in-frame clones only and misses some. The repertoire includes approximately 420,000 clones, 85% to 90% of them detected once, and 3.6% sits in the top ten. Regarding treatment: around 19 received Ad26.COV2.S at low or high dose, single or two shots; roughly five received placebo; per-sample allocation not given. Sampling was performed 63 days after the first vaccine or placebo injection. What was given as vaccine was an Ad26 vector encoding Wuhan-strain SARS-CoV-2 spike.

This sequence originates from a person between 18 and 65 years old who received the Ad26.COV2.S COVID-19 vaccine or a placebo. Sequences were derived from peripheral blood, sampled in a trial of Ad26.COV2.S vaccine versus placebo. The chain carries TRBV28 and TRBJ2-7, with D possibly TRBD1 on 5 matching bases. This CDR3 reads CASSPRASSYEQYF. CDR3 coding DNA: TGTGCCAGCAGTCCCAGGGCGAGCTCCTACGAGCAGTACTTC. Together with reference TRBV28 and TRBJ2-7, the CDR3 gives the full variable domain: DVKVTQSSRYLVKRTGEKVFLECVQDMDHENMFWYRQDPGLGLRLIYFSYDVKMKEKGDIPEGYSVSREKKERFSLILESASTNQTSMYLCASSPRASSYEQYFGPGTRLTVT.